The rows below give T cell receptor beta chains drawn from one sample of a study of cytomegalovirus exposure and HLA in healthy donors. Assay used: immunoSEQ multiplex PCR; TCRdb lists only in-frame clones, some missing. The sample carries 95,000 to 100,000 clones, less than 80% recorded once. The sample taken for sequencing was PBMCs. The receptor set was obtained from a man aged 40-49 years in good health and CMV-seronegative. Both conserved end residues are part of each CDR3. D genes are given only for firm matches. Clone size appears in some rows only: once, few, many, or a class for an expanded clone.

TRBV9	NA	TRBD1	TRBJ1-2	TGTGCCAGCAGCGTAGTCGGGTTGGGGACAGGTATGGATGGCTACACCTTC	CASSVVGLGTGMDGYTF
TRBV5-1	NA	TRBD1	TRBJ2-7	TGCGCCAGCAGTCCTACAGGGGGCCTTATCTACGAGCAGTACTTC	CASSPTGGLIYEQYF
TRBV5-1	few	NA	TRBJ1-2	TGCGCCAGCAGCACCTCCGTAGGAGATGGCTACACCTTC	CASSTSVGDGYTF
TRBV18	NA	NA	TRBJ2-7	TGTGCCAGCTCACCGCGGCCTGAGGCTAGCTCCTACGAGCAGTACTTC	CASSPRPEASSYEQYF
TRBV6-5	NA	NA	TRBJ1-2	TGTGCCATAAGGGGCAGGGGATTC	CAIRGRGF
TRBV5-4	once	TRBD2	TRBJ2-1	TGTGCCAGCAGCTCACTAGCGGGGAACTACAATGAGCAGTTCTTC	CASSSLAGNYNEQFF
TRBV28	NA	TRBD1	TRBJ2-5	TGTGCCAGCGGAAGACAGGGGTTGGAGACCCAGTACTTC	CASGRQGLETQYF
TRBV19	NA	NA	TRBJ1-2	TGTGCCAGTAGTATGGGCCAGGGTTATGGCTACACCTTC	CASSMGQGYGYTF
TRBV7-2	NA	TRBD2	TRBJ2-3	TGTGCCAGCAGCTTTTTAAGTGGCGGGAGGGGAGATACGCAGTATTTT	CASSFLSGGRGDTQYF
TRBV27	NA	NA	TRBJ2-7	TGTGCCAGCAGCTCGGTTGAGGTGGGGGCTCTTCTTGAGCAGTACTTC	CASSSVEVGALLEQYF
TRBV7-9	NA	TRBD2	TRBJ2-2	TGTGCCAGCAGCTTACACGGGACTAGCGAGGAGGAGCTGTTTTTT	CASSLHGTSEEELFF
TRBV4-3	NA	TRBD2	TRBJ2-5	TGCGCCAGCAGCCAAGATTTGACTAGCGGATGGGGCGGGGAGACCCAGTACTTC	CASSQDLTSGWGGETQYF
TRBV27	NA	TRBD2	TRBJ2-1	TGTGCCAGCAGCCGGCGACTAGCGGGACTAAGCTCCTACAATGAGCAGTTCTTC	CASSRRLAGLSSYNEQFF
TRBV2	NA	TRBD1	TRBJ2-2	TGTGCCAGCAGAGGTGACAGGGGGCCCGGGGAGCTGTTTTTT	CASRGDRGPGELFF
TRBV10-3	once	NA	TRBJ2-5	TGTGCCATCAGTGATAATCTGGGGGCCTCGTCGACCGAGACCCAGTACTTC	CAISDNLGASSTETQYF
TRBV7-8	NA	TRBD2	TRBJ2-2	TGTGCCAGCAGCTTTCCGAGGACTAGCGCGGGATACACCGGGGAGCTGTTTTTT	CASSFPRTSAGYTGELFF
TRBV18	NA	TRBD1	TRBJ1-1	TGTGCCAGCTCACGCCGGACAGGGGTAGATACGAACACTGAAGCTTTCTTT	CASSRRTGVDTNTEAFF
TRBV13	NA	TRBD1	TRBJ1-2	TGTGCCAGCAGCCACCTCAAGGACAGGGACGGCTACACCTTC	CASSHLKDRDGYTF
TRBV5-1	NA	NA	TRBJ2-7	TGCGCCAGCAGCCCGGAGAGTTACGAGCAGTACTTC	CASSPESYEQYF
TRBV28	NA	NA	TRBJ1-4	TGTGCCAGCAGTTCGCCTGTACTAGGGACAACTGGGACTAATGAAAAACTGTTTTTT	CASSSPVLGTTGTNEKLFF
TRBV5-1	NA	NA	TRBJ2-3	TGCGCCAGCACCTTAGGGGGAACCAGCACAGATACGCAGTATTTT	CASTLGGTSTDTQYF
TRBV9	once	NA	TRBJ1-6	TGTGCCAGCAGCGTAGCGGGGGGCGAAGGTTTTAATTCACCCCTCCACTTT	CASSVAGGEGFNSPLHF
TRBV29-1	NA	TRBD2	TRBJ2-2	TGCAGCGTTGAGAGAACTAGCGGCTACACCGGGGAGCTGTTTTTT	CSVERTSGYTGELFF
TRBV10-3	NA	TRBD1	TRBJ1-2	TGTGCCATCCGACCGGGACAGGGGTTCTATGGCTACACCTTC	CAIRPGQGFYGYTF
TRBV19	NA	NA	TRBJ1-6	TGTGCCAGTACCCGAACCCACAGGGCGAATTCACCCCTCCACTTT	CASTRTHRANSPLHF
TRBV19	NA	TRBD1	TRBJ2-1	TGTGCCAGTAGTAGGGATGGACAGGGGAATGAGCAGTTCTTC	CASSRDGQGNEQFF
TRBV4-2	NA	TRBD2	TRBJ2-1	TGTGCCAGCAGCCAATACCTGGGACTAGCGGGTGGCTCCTACAATGAGCAGTTCTTC	CASSQYLGLAGGSYNEQFF
TRBV4-3	NA	NA	TRBJ2-1	TGCGCCAGCAGCCAAGAATGGCCATATAATACCAATGAGCAGTTCTTC	CASSQEWPYNTNEQFF
TRBV4-3	NA	TRBD2	TRBJ2-1	TGCGCCAGCAGCCAAGATATAGCGGGGTCCTACAATGAGCAGTTCTTC	CASSQDIAGSYNEQFF
TRBV28	once	TRBD2	TRBJ2-5	TGTGCCAGCAGTTTTGGGGTAGCGGGGGGACAAGAGACCCAGTACTTC	CASSFGVAGGQETQYF
TRBV7-2	NA	NA	TRBJ2-1	TGTGCCAGCAGATCTCGGGACTCCGCGGAGTTCTTC	CASRSRDSAEFF
TRBV4-3	few	TRBD1	TRBJ2-3	TGCGCCAGCAGCCAGCTGACAGGGATGAGCACAGATACGCAGTATTTT	CASSQLTGMSTDTQYF
TRBV29-1	NA	TRBD1	TRBJ1-1	TGCAGCGTCGCTTGGGCCGGGACAGGGAACACTGAAGCTTTCTTT	CSVAWAGTGNTEAFF
TRBV4-3	NA	TRBD1	TRBJ1-2	TGCGCCAGCAGCCAAGGGACAGGGAACTATGGCTACACCTTC	CASSQGTGNYGYTF
TRBV30	NA	TRBD2	TRBJ2-3	TGTGCCTGGAGTGTGTTAGCGGGAGTAGGGGATACGCAGTATTTT	CAWSVLAGVGDTQYF
TRBV5-1	NA	NA	TRBJ1-5	TGCGCCAGCAGACTTGACAGTAATCAGCCCCAGCATTTT	CASRLDSNQPQHF
TRBV27	NA	NA	TRBJ1-6	TGTGCCAGCAGTTTATCCACCAGGGGTATGGGGTCCTATAATTCACCCCTCCACTTT	CASSLSTRGMGSYNSPLHF